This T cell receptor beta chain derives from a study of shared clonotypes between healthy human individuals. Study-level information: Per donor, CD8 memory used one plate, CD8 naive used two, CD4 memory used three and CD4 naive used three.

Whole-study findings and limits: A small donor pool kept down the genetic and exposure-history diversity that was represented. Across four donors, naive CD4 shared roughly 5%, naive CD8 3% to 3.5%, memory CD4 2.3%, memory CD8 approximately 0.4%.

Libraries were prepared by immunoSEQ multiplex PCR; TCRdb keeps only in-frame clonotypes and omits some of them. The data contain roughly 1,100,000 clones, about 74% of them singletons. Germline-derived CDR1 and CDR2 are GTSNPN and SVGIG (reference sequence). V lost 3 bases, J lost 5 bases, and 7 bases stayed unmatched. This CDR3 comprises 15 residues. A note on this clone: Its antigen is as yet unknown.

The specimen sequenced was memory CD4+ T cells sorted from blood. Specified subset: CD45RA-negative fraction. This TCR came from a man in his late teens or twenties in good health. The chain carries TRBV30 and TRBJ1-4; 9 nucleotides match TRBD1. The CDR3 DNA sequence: TGTGCCTGGAGCCACTACAGGGGGCTGAATGAAAAACTGTTTTTT. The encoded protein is CAWSHYRGLNEKLFF.